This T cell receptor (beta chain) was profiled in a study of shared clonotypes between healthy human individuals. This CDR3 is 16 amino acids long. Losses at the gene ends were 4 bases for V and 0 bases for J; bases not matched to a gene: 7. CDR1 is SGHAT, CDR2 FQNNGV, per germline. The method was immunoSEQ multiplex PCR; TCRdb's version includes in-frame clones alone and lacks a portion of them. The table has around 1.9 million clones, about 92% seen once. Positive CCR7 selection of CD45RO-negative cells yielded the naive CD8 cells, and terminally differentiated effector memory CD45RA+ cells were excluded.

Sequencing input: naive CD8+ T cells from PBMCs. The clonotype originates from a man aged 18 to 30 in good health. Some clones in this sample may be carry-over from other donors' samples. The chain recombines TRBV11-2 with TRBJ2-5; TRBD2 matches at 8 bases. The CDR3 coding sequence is TGTGCCAGCAGCTACACTAGCGGTCTGAACCAAGAGACCCAGTACTTC. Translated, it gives CASSYTSGLNQETQYF. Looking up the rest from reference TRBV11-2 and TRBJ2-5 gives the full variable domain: EAGVAQSPRYKIIEKRQSVAFWCNPISGHATLYWYQQILGQGPKLLIQFQNNGVVDDSQLPKDRFSAERLKGVDSTLKIQPAKLEDSAVYLCASSYTSGLNQETQYFGPGTRLLVL.